This T cell receptor beta chain was sequenced in a study of cytomegalovirus exposure and HLA in healthy donors. Study results and caveats: Among the most significant clusters, several appeared linked to common viral pathogens in a later analysis. The investigators catalogued 150 to 200 TCR beta chains as cytomegalovirus-associated.

The CDR3 is 14 residues long. CDR1 is ENHRY, CDR2 SYGVKD, per germline. J gave up 5 bases and V 7 bases, and 7 bases lay outside the gene matches. The PCR had 60 Vbeta and 13 Jbeta primers. The method was immunoSEQ multiplex PCR; TCRdb's version includes in-frame clones alone and lacks a portion of them. The sample includes approximately 190,000 clones, 78% of them seen just once. Comment on this clone: Its antigen is not known.

This TCR was sampled from a woman younger than 45 in good health and CMV-seropositive. The rearrangement joins TRBV10-3 to TRBJ2-7; 11 bases agree with TRBD1. The sample consisted of PBMCs. This CDR3 reads CAINSGTGGHEQYF. The CDR3 region has the DNA TGTGCCATCAACTCCGGGACAGGGGGTCACGAGCAGTACTTC.